The entry below describes one T cell receptor beta chain. The target antigen is unknown. TCRdb reprocessed the reads with MiXCR, giving one entry per CDR3 protein. The sample lists approximately 990,000 distinct CDR3 sequences; around 30% were seen once. These data originate in a study of T cell repertoires in cytomegalovirus infection. Looking at the study overall: Use of recently identified HLA-C-restricted and well-studied HLA-B-restricted CMV epitopes was part of the study. It can be stated that public TCR beta signatures indicated CMV infection as well as a matching HLA type.

Study-level points and caveats: Individuals carrying CMV plus the relevant HLA were identified by cumulative frequency of public TCR beta families. Across the ex vivo response, the dominant clonotypes were HLA-C-restricted CMV-specific TCR beta clonotypes.

The CDR3 totals 17 residues. The J segment lost 0 bases and the V segment lost 5 bases, leaving 8 bases of the junction unmatched. Germline CDR1 LNHDA, CDR2 SQIVND (reference sequence). Sequencing was performed on cultured CD8+ T cells from PBMCs, taken from culture after CMV antigen stimulation. The chain combines TRBV19 with TRBJ2-1; 9 bases are a match to TRBD1. This clonotype was obtained from a human donor in good health (CMV status not recorded). Some clones in this sample may be carry-over from other donors' samples. The CDR3 region has the DNA TGTGCCAGTAGTGTCAGGGACAGGGTCAGCTCCTACAATGAGCAGTTCTTC. Translating it yields CASSVRDRVSSYNEQFF.